This T cell receptor (beta chain) was recorded in a study of blood T cell repertoires in COVID-19. On the study more broadly: Samples of COVID-19 (acute and convalescent) were obtained from the United States, Italy and Spain. Sources were T cells, B-cell-depleted T cells, or PBMCs; the material itself was cDNA or gDNA.

Per the germline V gene, CDR1 is MNHEY and CDR2 is SMNVEV (reference sequence). The CDR3 totals 16 residues. The ends lost 0 bases at V and 3 bases at J; junction bases unmatched: 4. Per the original data handling: By means of reference gene primer amplification, nucleated cell counts were estimated. The assay was immunoSEQ multiplex PCR, and TCRdb's table has in-frame clones only and misses some. The V and J calls and the clone size are those of that table, but D and trimming were determined from the DNA. The sample includes 100,000 to 150,000 clones, 80% to 85% seen only once; the top ten take approximately 13%. This clone was found once.

This receptor was obtained from a woman in her 30s who had recovered from COVID-19. Sequencing was performed on peripheral blood. V usage is TRBV27 and J usage is TRBJ2-2; TRBD2 aligns across 7 bases. The CDR3 bases are TGTGCCAGCAGTTTATCGCAACTAGCGTACACCGGGGAGCTGTTTTTT. It yields the protein CASSLSQLAYTGELFF.